This T cell receptor beta chain was obtained from a study of blood T cell repertoires in COVID-19. Overall study: The United States, Italy and Spain provided the acute and convalescent COVID-19 samples. The analysed material was cDNA or gDNA that came from T cells, B-cell-depleted T cells, or PBMCs.

Germline V gene data show CDR1 as SNHLY and CDR2 as FYNNEI. The CDR3 is made up of 12 amino acids. V lost 6 bases to trimming and J lost 11 bases, with 16 bases between them. In the original analysis: Reference gene primer amplification in the assay estimated nucleated cell counts. The data were produced by immunoSEQ multiplex PCR, yet TCRdb's version contains in-frame clones alone and is incomplete. V, J and clone size derive from that table, while D and trimming were established from the DNA sequence. The table shows around 160,000 clones, with roughly four fifths occurring only once. The chain is built from TRBV2 and TRBJ1-1; D is perhaps TRBD1 (6 bases). The sequencing sample was made of peripheral blood. The sequence was obtained from a woman aged 80 or over with acute or convalescent COVID-19. CDR3 coding DNA: TGTGCCAGCAGCCCTGCCCAAACAGGGGCTTTCTTT. Translating gives CASSPAQTGAFF.